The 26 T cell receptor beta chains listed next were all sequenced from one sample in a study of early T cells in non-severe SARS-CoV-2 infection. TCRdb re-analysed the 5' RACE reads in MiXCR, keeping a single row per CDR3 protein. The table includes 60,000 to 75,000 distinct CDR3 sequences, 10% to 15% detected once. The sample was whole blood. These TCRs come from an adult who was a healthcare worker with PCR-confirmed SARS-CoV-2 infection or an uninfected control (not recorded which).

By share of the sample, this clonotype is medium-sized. CDR3 DNA: TGCGCCAGCAGTGAAAGAGGGGGCTCTGGAAACACCATATATTTT. Encoded protein: CASSERGGSGNTIYF. The V and J genes are TRBV10-1 and TRBJ1-3, with D perhaps TRBD1 (6 bases). Per germline, CDR1 WNHNN and CDR2 SYGVQD (reference sequence). The CDR3 is 15 residues long. Trimming left V 3 bases short and J 0 bases short, with 9 bases between.

The CDR3 spells CASSGTALANYGYTF. CDR3 nucleotides: TGTGCCAGCAGCGGGACAGCTTTAGCTAACTATGGCTACACCTTC. The V and J genes are TRBV9 and TRBJ1-2, with D perhaps matching TRBD1 (6 bases). V dropped 3 bases and J dropped 0 bases, with 12 bases sitting between them. There are 15 residues in the CDR3. Germline V lookup: CDR1 SGDLS, CDR2 YYNGEE.

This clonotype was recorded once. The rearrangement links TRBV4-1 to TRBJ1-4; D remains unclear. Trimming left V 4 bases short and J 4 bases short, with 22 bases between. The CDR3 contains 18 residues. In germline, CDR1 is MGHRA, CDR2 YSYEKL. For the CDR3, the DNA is TGCGCCAGCAGCCCCCTCGTCCGAAATCAGGTCCTTAATGAAAAACTGTTTTTT. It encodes CASSPLVRNQVLNEKLFF.

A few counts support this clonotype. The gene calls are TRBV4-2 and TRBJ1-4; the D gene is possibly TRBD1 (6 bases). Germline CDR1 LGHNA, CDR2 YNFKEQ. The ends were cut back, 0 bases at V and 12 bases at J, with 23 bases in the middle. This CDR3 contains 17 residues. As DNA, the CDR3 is TGTGCCAGCAGCCAAGAGGTCATCGGCCAGCCTAAGGGGGAACTGTTTTTT. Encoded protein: CASSQEVIGQPKGELFF.

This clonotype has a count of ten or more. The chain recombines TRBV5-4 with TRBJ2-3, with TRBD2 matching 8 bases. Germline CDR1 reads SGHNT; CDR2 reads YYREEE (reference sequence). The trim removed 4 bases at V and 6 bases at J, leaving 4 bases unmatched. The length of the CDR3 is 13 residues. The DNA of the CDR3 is TGTGCCAGCAGCCGGGCGGGAGGCGATACGCAGTATTTT. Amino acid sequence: CASSRAGGDTQYF.

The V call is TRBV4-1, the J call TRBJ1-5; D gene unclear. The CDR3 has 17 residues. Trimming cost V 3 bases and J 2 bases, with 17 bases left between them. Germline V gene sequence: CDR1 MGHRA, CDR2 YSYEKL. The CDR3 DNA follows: TGCGCCAGCAGCCAGGGCGGGAGGGCTTTGGGCAATCAGCCCCAGCATTTT. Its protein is CASSQGGRALGNQPQHF.

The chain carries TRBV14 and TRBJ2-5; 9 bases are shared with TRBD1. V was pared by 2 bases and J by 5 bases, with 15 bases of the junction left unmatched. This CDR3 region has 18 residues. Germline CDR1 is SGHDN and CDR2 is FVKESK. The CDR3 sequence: CASSQKPGTGSRFETQYF. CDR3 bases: TGTGCCAGCAGCCAAAAACCCGGGACAGGGTCCAGGTTTGAGACCCAGTACTTC.

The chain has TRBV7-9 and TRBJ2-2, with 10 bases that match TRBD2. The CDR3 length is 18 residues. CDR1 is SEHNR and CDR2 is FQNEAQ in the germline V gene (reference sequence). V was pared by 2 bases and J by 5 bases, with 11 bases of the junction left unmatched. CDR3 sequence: CASSLSSGSLKGTGELFF. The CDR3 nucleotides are TGTGCCAGCAGCTTATCTAGCGGGAGCCTTAAGGGAACCGGGGAGCTGTTTTTT.

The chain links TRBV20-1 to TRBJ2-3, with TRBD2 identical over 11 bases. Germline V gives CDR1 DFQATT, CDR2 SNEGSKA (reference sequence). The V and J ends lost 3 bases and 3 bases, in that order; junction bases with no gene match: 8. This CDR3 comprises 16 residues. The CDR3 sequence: CSASLSGGAGTDTQYF. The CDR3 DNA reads TGCAGTGCTAGCCTTAGCGGGGGGGCTGGAACAGATACGCAGTATTTT.

Here the CDR3 DNA reads TGCAGCTATACTCCGACAAGGGGGCAGTACTTC. It is translated as CSYTPTRGQYF. The V and J genes are TRBV29-1 and TRBJ2-7; D might be TRBD1 (5 bases). V was cut by 8 bases and J by 9 bases, with 17 bases left in between. This CDR3 spans 11 amino acids. Germline V gene lookup returns CDR1 SQVTM and CDR2 ANQGSEA.

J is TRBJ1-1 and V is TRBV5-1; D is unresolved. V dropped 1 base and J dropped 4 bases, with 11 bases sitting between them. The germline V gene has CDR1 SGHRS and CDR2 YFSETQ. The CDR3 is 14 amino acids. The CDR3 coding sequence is TGCGCCAGCAGCTTGTCTTTCATTCTCACTGAAGCTTTCTTT. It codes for CASSLSFILTEAFF.

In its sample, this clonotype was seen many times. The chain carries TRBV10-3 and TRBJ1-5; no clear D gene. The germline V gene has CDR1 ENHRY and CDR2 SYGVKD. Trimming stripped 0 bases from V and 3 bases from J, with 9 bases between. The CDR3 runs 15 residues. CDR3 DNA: TGTGCCATCAGTGAGTCGCGTGGCAACAATCAGCCCCAGCATTTT. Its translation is CAISESRGNNQPQHF.

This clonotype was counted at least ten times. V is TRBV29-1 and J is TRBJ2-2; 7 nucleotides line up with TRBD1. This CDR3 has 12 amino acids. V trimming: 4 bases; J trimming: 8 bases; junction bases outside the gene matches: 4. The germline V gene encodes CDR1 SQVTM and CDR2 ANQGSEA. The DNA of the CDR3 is TGCAGCGTTGTAGGGGGCTTTGGGGAGCTGTTTTTT. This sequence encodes CSVVGGFGELFF.

The CDR3 nucleotides are TGTGCCAGCAGCTTGTCAGGGGGCGGGGATACGCAGTATTTT. It codes for CASSLSGGGDTQYF. The chain joins TRBV5-6 to TRBJ2-3; 8 nucleotides line up with TRBD1. The CDR3 contains 14 residues. The V segment lost 1 base and the J segment 6 bases; nucleotides outside the gene matches: 4. The V gene's germline CDR1 is SGHDT and CDR2 YYEEEE.

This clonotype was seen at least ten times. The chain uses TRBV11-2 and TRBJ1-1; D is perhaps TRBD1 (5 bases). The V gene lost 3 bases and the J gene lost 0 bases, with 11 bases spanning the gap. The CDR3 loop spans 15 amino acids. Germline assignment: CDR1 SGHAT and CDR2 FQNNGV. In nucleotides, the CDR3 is TGTGCCAGCAGCTTTAGAGGAGGGGTGAACACTGAAGCTTTCTTT. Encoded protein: CASSFRGGVNTEAFF.

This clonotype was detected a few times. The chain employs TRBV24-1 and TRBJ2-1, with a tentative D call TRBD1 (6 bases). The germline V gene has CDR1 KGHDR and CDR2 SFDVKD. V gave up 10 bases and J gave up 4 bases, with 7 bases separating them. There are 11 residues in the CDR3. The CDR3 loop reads CATGQYNEQFF. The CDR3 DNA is TGTGCCACGGGACAATACAATGAGCAGTTCTTC.

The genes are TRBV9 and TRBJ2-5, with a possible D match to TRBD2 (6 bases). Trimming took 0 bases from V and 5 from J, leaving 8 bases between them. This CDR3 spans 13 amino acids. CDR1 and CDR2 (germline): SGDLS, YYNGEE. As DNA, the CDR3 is TGTGCCAGCAGCGTAGCAGGGAGGGAGACCCAGTACTTC. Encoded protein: CASSVAGRETQYF.

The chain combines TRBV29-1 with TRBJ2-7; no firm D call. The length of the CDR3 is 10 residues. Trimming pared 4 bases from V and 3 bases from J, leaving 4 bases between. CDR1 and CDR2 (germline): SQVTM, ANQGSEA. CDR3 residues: CSVADYEQYF. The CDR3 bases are TGCAGCGTTGCCGACTACGAGCAGTACTTC.

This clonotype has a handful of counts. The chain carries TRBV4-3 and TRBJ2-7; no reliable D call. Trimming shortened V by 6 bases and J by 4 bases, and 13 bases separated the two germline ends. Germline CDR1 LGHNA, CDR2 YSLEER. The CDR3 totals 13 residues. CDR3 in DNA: TGCGCCAGCAGTGGTCCGGAAAGTTACGAGCAGTACTTC. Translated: CASSGPESYEQYF.

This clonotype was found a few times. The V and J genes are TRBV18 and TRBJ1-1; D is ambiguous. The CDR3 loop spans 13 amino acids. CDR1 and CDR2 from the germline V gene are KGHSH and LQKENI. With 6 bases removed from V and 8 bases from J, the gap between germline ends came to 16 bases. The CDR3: CASSRETGYEAFF. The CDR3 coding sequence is TGTGCCAGCTCCCGGGAGACGGGCTACGAAGCTTTCTTT.

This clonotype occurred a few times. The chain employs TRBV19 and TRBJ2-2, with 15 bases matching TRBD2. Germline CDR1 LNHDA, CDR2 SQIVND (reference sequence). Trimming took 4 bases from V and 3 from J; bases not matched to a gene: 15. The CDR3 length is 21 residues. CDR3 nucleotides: TGTGCCAGTAGTAATACCAGACCGGGACTAGCGGGAGGAGTCCACACCGGGGAGCTGTTTTTT. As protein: CASSNTRPGLAGGVHTGELFF.

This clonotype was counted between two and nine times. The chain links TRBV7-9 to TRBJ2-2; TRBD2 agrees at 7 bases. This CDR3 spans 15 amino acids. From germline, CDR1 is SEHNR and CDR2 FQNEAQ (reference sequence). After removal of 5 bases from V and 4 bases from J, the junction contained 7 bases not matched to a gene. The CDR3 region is CASSLLGEGTGELFF. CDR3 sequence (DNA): TGTGCCAGCAGCCTCCTGGGGGAGGGCACCGGGGAGCTGTTTTTT.

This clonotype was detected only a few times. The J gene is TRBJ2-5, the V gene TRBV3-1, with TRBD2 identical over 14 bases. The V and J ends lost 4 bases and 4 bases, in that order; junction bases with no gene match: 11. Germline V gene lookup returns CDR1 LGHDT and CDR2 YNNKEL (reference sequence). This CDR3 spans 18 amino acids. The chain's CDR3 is CASSLLTTSGRASETQYF. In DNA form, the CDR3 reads TGTGCCAGCAGCCTTCTCACGACTAGCGGGAGGGCCTCAGAGACCCAGTACTTC.

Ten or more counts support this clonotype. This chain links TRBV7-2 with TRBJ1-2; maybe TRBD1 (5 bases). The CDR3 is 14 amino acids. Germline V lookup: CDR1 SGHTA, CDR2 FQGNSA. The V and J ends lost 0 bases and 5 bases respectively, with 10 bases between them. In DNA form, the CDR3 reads TGTGCCAGCAGCTTAGCGCGGGGGACTTATGGCTACACCTTC. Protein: CASSLARGTYGYTF.

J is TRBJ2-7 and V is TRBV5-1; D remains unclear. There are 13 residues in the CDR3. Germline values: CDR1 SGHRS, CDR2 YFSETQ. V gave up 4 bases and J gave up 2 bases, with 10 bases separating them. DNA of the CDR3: TGCGCCAGCAGCCAGGCCAGCACCTACGAGCAGTACTTC. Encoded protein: CASSQASTYEQYF. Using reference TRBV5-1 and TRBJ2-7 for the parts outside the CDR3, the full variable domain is KAGVTQTPRYLIKTRGQQVTLSCSPISGHRSVSWYQQTPGQGLQFLFEYFSETQRNKGNFPGRFSGRQFSNSRSEMNVSTLELGDSALYLCASSQASTYEQYFGPGTRLTVT.

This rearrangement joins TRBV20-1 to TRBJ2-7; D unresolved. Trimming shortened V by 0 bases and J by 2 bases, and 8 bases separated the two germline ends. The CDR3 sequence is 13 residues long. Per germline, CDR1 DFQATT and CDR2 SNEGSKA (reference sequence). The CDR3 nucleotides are TGCAGTGCTAGAGATTTTCCTACCTACGAGCAGTACTTC. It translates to CSARDFPTYEQYF.